The text below deals with one TCR beta chain. CD45RO-negative, CCR7-selected cells formed the naive CD8 fraction, which excluded terminally differentiated effector memory CD45RA+ cells. This sample stems from a study of shared clonotypes between healthy human individuals. In germline, CDR1 is KGHSH, CDR2 LQKENI. The CDR3 has 18 residues. V was pared by 2 bases and J by 0 bases, with 12 bases of the junction left unmatched. At deep level, the assay was performed. Data came from immunoSEQ multiplex PCR; TCRdb stores just in-frame clones and leaves some out. This table has roughly 810,000 clones, about 96% appearing once.

Sequenced input: naive CD8+ T cells sorted from blood. The gene calls are TRBV18 and TRBJ2-5; 7 bases align to TRBD2. The sequence came from a man between 25 and 39 years old in good health. The CDR3 is CASSPVGTIPNNQETQYF. The CDR3 nucleotides read TGTGCCAGCTCACCAGTAGGGACTATCCCAAACAACCAAGAGACCCAGTACTTC.